The 25 T cell receptor beta chains in this list originate from one sample, sequenced in a study of blood T cell repertoires in COVID-19. The method was immunoSEQ multiplex PCR; TCRdb's version includes in-frame clones alone and lacks a portion of them. The sample holds about 250,000 clones; approximately 85% are singletons and the top ten take about 4.3%. Source material: PBMCs or T cells enriched from blood (not recorded which). These receptors all come from a woman aged 30 to 39 who had recovered from COVID-19.

This clone was found a few times. It is unclear where the CDR3 begins or ends on the DNA, so no DNA is shown, and the CDR3 is as TCRdb lists it. The chain has TRBV5-1 and TRBJ2-2; the table calls TRBD1, which could not be checked here. Ends included, the CDR3 has 18 residues. Germline V gene lookup returns CDR1 SGHRS and CDR2 YFSETQ. CDR3: CASILGSAGTGRTGELFF.

The V call is TRBV10-3, the J call TRBJ2-1; TRBD2 aligns across 12 bases. CDR1 and CDR2 from the germline V gene are ENHRY and SYGVKD. The CDR3 is 16 amino acids. V shed 6 bases and J 2 bases; nucleotides not matched to a gene: 5. The CDR3 sequence: CAIRTSGSGTYNEQFF. CDR3 sequence (DNA): TGTGCCATCAGGACTAGCGGGAGTGGTACCTACAATGAGCAGTTCTTC.

The rearrangement joins TRBV20-1 to TRBJ2-3, with TRBD2 as a possible D gene (5 bases). This CDR3 has 17 residues. V was trimmed by 3 bases and J by 2 bases, leaving 21 bases between them. Germline V gene data show CDR1 as DFQATT and CDR2 as SNEGSKA (reference sequence). CDR3 loop: CSASRAGPSLATDTQYF. The DNA of the CDR3 is TGCAGTGCTAGTAGGGCGGGCCCCTCCCTGGCCACAGATACGCAGTATTTT.

This clone showed up just a few times. This chain connects TRBV5-4 to TRBJ2-7; D is possibly TRBD2 (6 bases). Germline assignment: CDR1 SGHNT and CDR2 YYREEE (reference sequence). V lost 3 bases to trimming and J lost 2 bases, with 15 bases between them. CDR3 length: 15 residues. The CDR3 sequence: CASSSGGRTTYEQYF. The CDR3 DNA sequence: TGTGCCAGCAGCTCCGGGGGAAGGACCACCTACGAGCAGTACTTC. The full variable domain, in which reference TRBV5-4 and TRBJ2-7 provide the parts outside the CDR3, is ETGVTQSPTHLIKTRGQQVTLRCSSQSGHNTVSWYQQALGQGPQFIFQYYREEENGRGNFPPRFSGLQFPNYSSELNVNALELDDSALYLCASSSGGRTTYEQYFGPGTRLTVT.

The rearrangement uses TRBV23-1 and TRBJ2-2; 7 bases agree with TRBD1. TRBV23-1 is annotated as an ORF whose role is uncertain. The CDR3 consists of 16 residues. With 2 bases clipped from V and 1 base from J, the junction kept 4 bases outside the gene matches. CDR3 amino acids: CASSQNTGENTGELFF. CDR3 sequence (DNA): TGCGCCAGCAGTCAAAACACAGGGGAGAACACCGGGGAGCTGTTTTTT.

The chain couples TRBV10-2 to TRBJ2-7, with D tentatively TRBD1 (5 bases). V shed 2 bases and J shed 6 bases, with 8 bases lying between them. CDR3 length equals 12 residues. Germline values: CDR1 WSHSY, CDR2 SAAADI. CDR3 in amino acids: CASSEGAGEQYF. The CDR3, as DNA: TGCGCCAGCAGTGAGGGGGCCGGCGAGCAGTACTTC.

The genes are TRBV21-1 and TRBJ2-1; TRBD2 is the table's D call, not checked against the DNA. TRBV21-1 is labeled a pseudogene. The CDR3 extends over 15 amino acids. CDR3 in DNA: TGTGCCAGCCGGGAAGTGGTTTTATGGTACAATGAGCAGTTCTTC. Its protein product is CASREVVLWYNEQFF.

The CDR3, as DNA: TGCGCCAGCAGTCAACGTCGGACTAGCGGCCCGGAGACCCAGTACTTC. Amino acids: CASSQRRTSGPETQYF. The V call is TRBV23-1, the J call TRBJ2-5; TRBD2 aligns across 10 bases. TRBV23-1 qualifies as an ORF whose function is uncertain. V gave up 2 bases and J gave up 5 bases; unmatched junction bases: 8. The CDR3 consists of 16 residues.

The chain employs TRBV19 and TRBJ2-7, with a possible D match to TRBD2 (5 bases). Germline V CDR1 and CDR2: LNHDA, SQIVND (reference sequence). The V and J ends lost 2 bases and 6 bases respectively, with 17 bases between them. This CDR3 region has 15 residues. The CDR3 loop is CASSINLAPRGEQYF. CDR3 nucleotide sequence: TGTGCCAGTAGTATAAACCTGGCACCACGGGGCGAGCAGTACTTC.

The chain carries TRBV23-1 and TRBJ2-3, with 7 bases matching TRBD2. TRBV23-1 is an ORF, with its function uncertain. This CDR3 has 13 amino acids. The CDR3 DNA reads as TGCGCGTGGCGGGAGAAGGCAACAGATACGCAGTATTTT. Its translation is CAWREKATDTQYF.

The rearrangement links TRBV30 to TRBJ1-1; 9 positions match TRBD1. Germline lookup yields CDR1 GTSNPN and CDR2 SVGIG (reference sequence). V was pared by 1 base and J by 8 bases, with 2 bases of the junction left unmatched. The CDR3 is made up of 12 amino acids. In nucleotides, the CDR3 is TGTGCCTGGAGTGGACAGGGGGGAGAAGCTTTCTTT. Its protein product is CAWSGQGGEAFF.

In nucleotides, the CDR3 is TGTGCCAGCAGTTTATGGGGGACAGAGTTAGCCAAAAACATTCAGTACTTC. Translation gives CASSLWGTELAKNIQYF. The genes are TRBV28 and TRBJ2-4; 7 bases match TRBD1. There are 17 residues in the CDR3. The V gene end was trimmed by 0 bases and the J gene end by 0 bases; junction bases not matched to a gene: 5. CDR1 MDHEN and CDR2 SYDVKM come from the germline V gene.

The CDR3 region has the DNA TGTGCCAGCAGCTTGGCCGAGCGGGGTTATGGCACTGAAGCTTTCTTT. Amino acid sequence: CASSLAERGYGTEAFF. The J gene is TRBJ1-1, the V gene TRBV5-4; no definite D call. Between the trimmed V and J ends, which lost 0 bases and 4 bases, there was a span of 16 bases. This CDR3 has 16 amino acids. Germline V gene lookup returns CDR1 SGHNT and CDR2 YYREEE (reference sequence).

The V call is TRBV25-1, the J call TRBJ1-2; no clear D gene. From germline, CDR1 is MGHDK and CDR2 SYGVNS. The CDR3 totals 12 residues. Trimming shortened V by 9 bases and J by 0 bases, and 8 bases separated the two germline ends. The CDR3 DNA reads TGTGCCAGTAAGGGAGCTAACTATGGCTACACCTTC. This translates into CASKGANYGYTF.

The CDR3 sequence: CASSLSNTGYEQYF. Written as DNA, the CDR3 is TGTGCCAGCAGTTTATCCAATACCGGTTACGAGCAGTACTTC. The rearrangement uses TRBV28 and TRBJ2-7, with D unresolved. The V and J ends lost 1 base and 4 bases respectively, with 11 bases between them. Germline CDR1 reads MDHEN; CDR2 reads SYDVKM. CDR3 length equals 14 residues.

This chain joins TRBV28 and TRBJ1-5; D not certain. Germline V CDR1 and CDR2: MDHEN, SYDVKM. V shed 7 bases and J shed 4 bases, with 8 bases lying between them. The CDR3 sequence is 12 residues long. The CDR3 bases are TGTGCCAGCACCGGGAGGAATCAGCCCCAGCATTTT. Translation: CASTGRNQPQHF.

This sequence joins TRBV7-2 and TRBJ2-7, with D possibly TRBD2 on 6 matching bases. CDR3 length equals 14 residues. V lost 1 base to trimming and J lost 4 bases, with 11 bases between them. Germline assignment: CDR1 SGHTA and CDR2 FQGNSA. CDR3 residues: CASSLGGRRYEQYF. CDR3 bases: TGTGCCAGCAGCTTAGGGGGGAGGCGATACGAGCAGTACTTC.

This clone has just a few counts. The V gene is TRBV18, the J gene TRBJ1-1; TRBD1 matches at 8 bases. Germline lookup yields CDR1 KGHSH and CDR2 LQKENI. The CDR3 runs 16 residues. With 2 bases clipped from V and 5 bases from J, the junction kept 10 bases outside the gene matches. CDR3 in amino acids: CASSPTLTGDGTEAFF. The CDR3 DNA reads as TGTGCCAGCTCACCAACGCTGACAGGGGATGGGACTGAAGCTTTCTTT. Full variable domain (missing parts from reference TRBV18 and TRBJ1-1): NAGVMQNPRHLVRRRGQEARLRCSPMKGHSHVYWYRQLPEEGLKFMVYLQKENIIDESGMPKERFSAEFPKEGPSILRIQQVVRGDSAAYFCASSPTLTGDGTEAFFGQGTRLTVV.

This clone was detected once. The J gene is TRBJ2-7, the V gene TRBV13; TRBD2 matches at 8 bases. Germline V gene sequence: CDR1 PRHDT, CDR2 FYEKMQ (reference sequence). The V segment lost 2 bases and the J segment 3 bases; nucleotides outside the gene matches: 9. The CDR3 has 16 amino acids. In DNA form, the CDR3 reads TGTGCCAGCAGCTTATGGCGGCGGGGGGAGCTCTACGAGCAGTACTTC. This gives the protein CASSLWRRGELYEQYF.

CDR3 nucleotides: TGTGCCTGGAGTCCACTCCCGGGACTAGCTAATGAGCAGTTCTTC. It translates to CAWSPLPGLANEQFF. V gene TRBV30 combines with J gene TRBJ2-1; 9 positions agree with TRBD2. The ends lost 2 bases at V and 7 bases at J; junction bases unmatched: 9. CDR1 is GTSNPN and CDR2 is SVGIG in the germline V gene (reference sequence). The CDR3 extends over 15 amino acids.

V usage is TRBV19 and J usage is TRBJ2-2, with D possibly TRBD2 on 5 matching bases. The CDR3 is made up of 15 amino acids. Germline V gene lookup returns CDR1 LNHDA and CDR2 SQIVND (reference sequence). Trimming stripped 1 base from V and 6 bases from J, with 12 bases between. DNA of the CDR3: TGTGCCAGTAGTATAGCGTCGGGAATCGCCGGGGAGCTGTTTTTT. It codes for CASSIASGIAGELFF.

This chain connects TRBV4-1 to TRBJ2-7; the match to TRBD2 covers 11 bases. This CDR3 has 17 residues. Germline lookup yields CDR1 MGHRA and CDR2 YSYEKL. Losses at the gene ends were 0 bases for V and 0 bases for J; bases not matched to a gene: 4. CDR3 sequence: CASSQDPTSGVSYEQYF. The CDR3 bases are TGCGCCAGCAGCCAAGATCCGACTAGCGGGGTCTCCTACGAGCAGTACTTC.

This clone was counted once. The chain is built from TRBV3-1 (or the pseudogene TRBV3-2) and TRBJ2-2; 8 bases match TRBD1. After removal of 3 bases from V and 5 bases from J, the junction contained 5 bases not matched to a gene. This CDR3 comprises 15 residues. Germline assignment: CDR1 LGHDT and CDR2 YNNKEL (reference sequence). Written as DNA, the CDR3 is TGTGCCAGCAGCCAGGGCAGGGGGCGGACCGGGGAGCTGTTTTTT. It encodes CASSQGRGRTGELFF.

The chain joins TRBV19 to TRBJ1-3; possibly TRBD1 for D (5 bases). V dropped 10 bases and J dropped 0 bases, with 13 bases sitting between them. Per germline, CDR1 LNHDA and CDR2 SQIVND (reference sequence). The CDR3 is made up of 14 amino acids. CDR3 in amino acids: CATTFGGSGNTIYF. The DNA for the CDR3 is TGTGCCACCACATTCGGGGGCTCTGGAAACACCATATATTTT.

The chain carries TRBV19 and TRBJ1-2; D is unclear. V lost 5 bases to trimming and J lost 5 bases, with 3 bases between them. The CDR3 has 10 residues. Germline V gene data show CDR1 as LNHDA and CDR2 as SQIVND (reference sequence). The CDR3 bases are TGTGCCAGTAGTTCTTATGGCTACACCTTC. It yields the protein CASSSYGYTF.